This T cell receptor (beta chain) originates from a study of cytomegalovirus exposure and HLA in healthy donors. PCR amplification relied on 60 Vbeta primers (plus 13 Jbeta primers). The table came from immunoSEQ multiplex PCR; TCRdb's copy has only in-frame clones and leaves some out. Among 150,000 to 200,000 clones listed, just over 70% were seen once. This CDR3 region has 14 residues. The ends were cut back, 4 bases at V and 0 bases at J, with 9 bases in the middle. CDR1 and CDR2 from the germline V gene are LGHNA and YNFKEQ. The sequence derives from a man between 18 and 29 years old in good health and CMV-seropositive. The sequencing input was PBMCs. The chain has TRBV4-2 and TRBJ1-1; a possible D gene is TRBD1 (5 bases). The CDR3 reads CASSLGGMNTEAFF. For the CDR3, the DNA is TGTGCCAGCAGCCTCGGGGGGATGAACACTGAAGCTTTCTTT.